Following are 11 T cell receptor beta chains from one sample sequenced in a study of CD8 T cells in Susac syndrome. When the RNA was reverse transcribed, random hexamers were used with an input of about 0.5 to 1 ug. In TCRdb, the immunoSEQ multiplex PCR reads were re-called with MiXCR into one record per CDR3 protein. The sample holds 200,000 or so distinct CDR3 sequences, more than 90% seen once. Input material: CD4+ T cells from PBMCs. All receptors come from a human donor with multiple sclerosis.

The J gene is TRBJ2-7, the V gene TRBV24-1; D unresolved. The germline CDR1 and CDR2 sequences are KGHDR and SFDVKD. V was pared by 3 bases and J by 3 bases, with 2 bases between. CDR3 length: 11 amino acids. The CDR3 loop reads CATSDRYEQYF. Here the CDR3 DNA reads TGTGCCACCAGTGATCGCTACGAGCAGTACTTC.

The chain carries TRBV20-1 and TRBJ2-1; TRBD2 matches at 14 bases. The germline V gene encodes CDR1 DFQATT and CDR2 SNEGSKA (reference sequence). V was clipped by 0 bases and J by 7 bases; unmatched bases: 2. The CDR3 has 15 amino acids. CDR3 nucleotides: TGCAGTGCTAGAGATAGACTAGCGGGGGGGAATGAGCAGTTCTTC. Its translation: CSARDRLAGGNEQFF.

In its sample, this clonotype was seen once. The rearrangement links TRBV4-1 to TRBJ2-3; 8 bases match TRBD1. The ends lost 3 bases at V and 2 bases at J; junction bases unmatched: 10. This CDR3 has 17 amino acids. The V gene's germline CDR1 is MGHRA and CDR2 YSYEKL. Here the CDR3 DNA reads TGCGCCAGCAGCCATCTCCCCGGGACAGGCTACACAGATACGCAGTATTTT. As protein: CASSHLPGTGYTDTQYF.

The V and J genes are TRBV7-2 and TRBJ2-1, with unresolved D. Germline loops: CDR1 SGHTA, CDR2 FQGNSA. V was shortened by 0 bases and J by 6 bases, with 9 bases between the two germline ends. This CDR3 is built from 14 residues. CDR3 coding DNA: TGTGCCAGCAGCTTAGCGATAGTTACCAATGAGCAGTTCTTC. This codes for CASSLAIVTNEQFF.

The chain recombines TRBV7-2 with TRBJ2-5, with D uncertain. The CDR3 consists of 15 residues. Looked up from germline, CDR1 is SGHTA and CDR2 is FQGNSA. V was shortened by 5 bases and J by 0 bases, with 13 bases between the two germline ends. The CDR3 region has the DNA TGTGCCAGCAGCCGAGCGCGGACGTACCAAGAGACCCAGTACTTC. It translates to CASSRARTYQETQYF.

The chain recombines TRBV30 with TRBJ2-7, with 11 bases that match TRBD1. The V and J ends lost 5 bases and 7 bases, in that order; junction bases with no gene match: 7. Germline loops: CDR1 GTSNPN, CDR2 SVGIG (reference sequence). This CDR3 spans 13 amino acids. The CDR3 spells CAWGRTGGEEQYF. The CDR3 region has the DNA TGTGCCTGGGGCAGGACAGGGGGCGAAGAGCAGTACTTC.

V usage is TRBV7-8 and J usage is TRBJ2-3; D possibly uses TRBD1 or TRBD2 (5 bases each). Trimming removed 5 bases from V and 6 bases from J, with 15 bases in between. Germline values: CDR1 SGHVS, CDR2 FQNEAQ. CDR3 length: 14 amino acids. Here the CDR3 reads CASSRGAVQDTQYF. DNA for the CDR3: TGTGCCAGCAGCAGGGGAGCAGTTCAGGATACGCAGTATTTT.

This clonotype was observed once. The chain couples TRBV5-8 to TRBJ2-3, with a weak D call TRBD2 (5 bases). V gave up 3 bases and J gave up 1 base, with 12 bases separating them. There are 15 residues in the CDR3. Germline CDR1 reads SGHTS; CDR2 reads YDEGEE. The CDR3 sequence: CASSYSASRTDTQYF. The CDR3 coding sequence is TGTGCCAGCAGCTATTCCGCTAGCCGCACAGATACGCAGTATTTT.

This chain connects TRBV20-1 to TRBJ2-1, with 9 nucleotides matching TRBD2. J was trimmed by 0 bases and V by 3 bases; bases with no gene match: 9. Looked up from germline, CDR1 is DFQATT and CDR2 is SNEGSKA (reference sequence). The CDR3 contains 17 residues. The CDR3 bases are TGCAGTGCTAGGAGCTGGGCTAGCGGGACCTCCTACAATGAGCAGTTCTTC. Translated, it gives CSARSWASGTSYNEQFF.

The chain carries TRBV5-1 and TRBJ1-2; D uncertain. V lost 4 bases and J 4 bases, leaving 11 bases between the germline ends. CDR1 and CDR2 from the germline V gene are SGHRS and YFSETQ. This CDR3 has 13 residues. The CDR3 sequence: CASSSGDGYGYTF. The CDR3 DNA is TGCGCCAGCAGCAGCGGAGATGGCTATGGCTACACCTTC.

The chain recombines TRBV3-1 with TRBJ2-5, with D tentatively TRBD1 or TRBD2 (5 bases each). CDR1 LGHDT and CDR2 YNNKEL come from the germline V gene (reference sequence). CDR3 size: 18 residues. Trimming cost V 4 bases and J 2 bases, with 23 bases left between them. CDR3 DNA sequence: TGTGCCAGCAGCCCGATCACGATCGGGGCCACTAATCAAGAGACCCAGTACTTC. Its protein is CASSPITIGATNQETQYF.